These T cell receptor beta chains were read from a single sample in a study of CD4 T cells in relation to SARS-CoV-2 and coronaviruses. Sequencing used immunoSEQ multiplex PCR; TCRdb keeps in-frame clones, though not all of them. The data hold 32,000 or so clones, with more than 75% observed a single time. These receptors are not linked to any known antigen. Source material: CD4+ T cells from PBMCs, cultured in vitro. The receptors originated from a human donor in good health. The conserved cysteine and the conserved F or W are not part of the CDR3 here. Each record gives: J gene, V gene, CDR3 protein.

TRBJ1-2 | TRBV14 | ASSQATESYGYT
TRBJ2-3 | TRBV6-2/TRBV6-3 | ASSFRRGDTQY
TRBJ2-3 | TRBV4-1 | ASSQDHSGTDTQY
TRBJ1-1 | TRBV18 | ASSPDRGNTEAF
TRBJ2-7 | TRBV7-9 | ASSLDGFVYEQY
TRBJ2-3 | TRBV24-1 | ATSDGDRSTQY
TRBJ2-2 | TRBV7-9 | ASSLATGSNTGELF
TRBJ1-1 | TRBV11-2 | ASSFLTTGGIGAF
TRBJ2-3 | TRBV10-3 | AIRQGSDTQY
TRBJ2-7 | TRBV4-1 | ASSPAGQGSGSPD
TRBJ1-1 | TRBV2 | ASSEGQAF
TRBJ2-2 | TRBV7-9 | ASSLRGTGGTGELF
TRBJ1-5 | TRBV5-1 | ASSLTGQGTQPQH
TRBJ2-1 | TRBV9 | ASSVGIDHEQF
TRBJ2-3 | TRBV27 | ASRNAGIGGQGLDTQY
TRBJ2-7 | TRBV2 | ASRPPFIYEQY
TRBJ2-5 | TRBV2 | ASGRPAETQY
TRBJ2-3 | TRBV5-1 | ASSFQGTTDTQY
TRBJ1-2 | TRBV27 | ASTLAGSSEGYT
TRBJ1-1 | TRBV7-8 | ASSSRGAQSTEAF
TRBJ2-1 | TRBV3-1/TRBV3-2 | ASSLSGRRNEQF
TRBJ2-3 | TRBV12-3/TRBV12-4 | ASSLTRDSEQY
TRBJ2-1 | TRBV3-1/TRBV3-2 | ASSPRSASGNHNEQF
TRBJ2-7 | TRBV20-1 | SASGAYEQY
TRBJ1-6 | TRBV18 | ASSPGGANNSPLH
TRBJ2-2 | TRBV5-4 | ASSFGGLGAGELF
TRBJ2-1 | TRBV5-1 | ASSLTGDGYNEQF
TRBJ2-7 | TRBV7-2 | ASSLMGPSSYEQY
TRBJ2-2 | TRBV9 | ASSAVNRNTGELF
TRBJ2-7 | TRBV19 | ASSRTSGEVSYEQY
TRBJ1-2 | TRBV7-9 | ASSLERTFSGYT
TRBJ2-7 | TRBV5-1 | ASSLIGGAGGEQY
TRBJ2-7 | TRBV6-2/TRBV6-3 | ASSFSDEQY
TRBJ1-4 | TRBV5-4 | ASSSGTDPNEKLF
TRBJ1-2 | TRBV29-1 | SVDRHYGYT
TRBJ1-3 | TRBV6-2/TRBV6-3 | ASSYDRAPSGNTIY
TRBJ2-5 | TRBV3-1/TRBV3-2 | ASSRAYGDETQY
TRBJ2-5 | TRBV24-1 | ATSDTSGPQETQY
TRBJ2-1 | TRBV7-9 | ASSSPGGGGPYNEQF
TRBJ2-7 | TRBV5-1 | ASSLAWGRKDTGYEQY
TRBJ1-5 | TRBV12-3/TRBV12-4 | ASGGGVQPQH
TRBJ1-4 | TRBV7-9 | ASSPGGRLNEKLF
TRBJ1-2 | TRBV2 | ASSDRTEYGYT
TRBJ2-5 | TRBV9 | ASSVGDGRLGETQY
TRBJ1-2 | TRBV4-3 | ASSQDHLTGGVGFGYT
TRBJ2-5 | TRBV6-1 | ASSAGVGSTRETQY
TRBJ2-5 | TRBV3-1/TRBV3-2 | ASSQGSLAGEGTQY
TRBJ2-2 | TRBV4-1 | ASSLSDRGAANTGELF
TRBJ1-5 | TRBV4-1 | ASSHRTGDQPQH
TRBJ1-1 | TRBV9 | ASSVGGTGNTEAF
TRBJ2-1 | TRBV4-1 | ASRIAPLRDEQF
TRBJ2-5 | TRBV6-1 | ASSEFGGWGTQY
TRBJ2-3 | TRBV27 | ASREIAGGRADTQY